Below, 5 T cell receptor beta chains from the same sample are listed, as sequenced in a study of identical twins (dated by TCRdb to 2015 to 2016). The library was produced with 5' RACE. The instrument was an Illumina HiSeq 2000. TCRdb trimmed public reads at Q25 via fastp, called clones via MiXCR and kept in-frame beta chains. Each record represents a unique CDR3 protein, reported with the most common genes and DNA among its rows. This sample holds 350,000 to 450,000 distinct CDR3 sequences; under 20% were observed only once. Of the sample, roughly an eighth is held by the ten largest clones. Sequencing input: naive T cells sorted from blood. The cell subset or site label here, explained by the study, means: cells isolated with a human naive T-cell isolation kit. Receptors originate from a man aged 45-65 years in good health.

This clonotype was counted only a few times. This chain connects TRBV20-1 to TRBJ1-1, with TRBD1 identical over 11 bases. J was trimmed by 4 bases and V by 1 base; bases with no gene match: 2. The length of the CDR3 is 14 residues. Per germline, CDR1 DFQATT and CDR2 SNEGSKA (reference sequence). The CDR3 nucleotides are TGCAGTGCTAGAGCCGGGACAGGGGGCACTGAAGCTTTCTTT. Protein: CSARAGTGGTEAFF.

This clonotype appeared many times. The genes are TRBV3-1 and TRBJ1-5; tentatively, D is TRBD1 (6 bases). There are 15 residues in the CDR3. The V end lost 1 base, the J end lost 4 bases, and 11 bases lay between the germline ends. The V gene's germline CDR1 is LGHDT and CDR2 YNNKEL (reference sequence). The CDR3 here is CASSQAGVGNQPQHF. CDR3 sequence (DNA): TGTGCCAGCAGCCAAGCAGGGGTAGGTAATCAGCCCCAGCATTTT.

There are a few counts of this clonotype. The chain employs TRBV6-4 and TRBJ2-7; tentatively, D is TRBD2 (6 bases). Germline CDR1 and CDR2: MRHNA and SNTAGT. Trimming shortened V by 2 bases and J by 2 bases, and 13 bases separated the two germline ends. The length of the CDR3 is 15 residues. The CDR3: CASSDRSGRPYEQYF. Here the CDR3 DNA reads TGTGCCAGCAGTGACAGGTCAGGGAGGCCCTACGAGCAGTACTTC.

The J gene is TRBJ2-5, the V gene TRBV20-1, with D perhaps matching TRBD1 (6 bases). V lost 3 bases, J lost 1 base, and 18 bases lay in between. Germline assignment: CDR1 DFQATT and CDR2 SNEGSKA (reference sequence). The CDR3 covers 16 residues. CDR3 DNA: TGCAGTGCTAGTCCCCCCTGGACAGACCTCCAAGAGACCCAGTACTTC. Its translation is CSASPPWTDLQETQYF.

The chain couples TRBV20-1 to TRBJ1-1; a possible D gene is TRBD1 (5 bases). This CDR3 spans 14 amino acids. CDR1 and CDR2 from the germline V gene are DFQATT and SNEGSKA (reference sequence). Trimming took off 2 bases at V and 5 bases at J, with 15 bases between the two ends. CDR3 nucleotides: TGCAGTGCTAGACGGACGGGGGTTGATACTGAAGCTTTCTTT. This sequence encodes CSARRTGVDTEAFF.